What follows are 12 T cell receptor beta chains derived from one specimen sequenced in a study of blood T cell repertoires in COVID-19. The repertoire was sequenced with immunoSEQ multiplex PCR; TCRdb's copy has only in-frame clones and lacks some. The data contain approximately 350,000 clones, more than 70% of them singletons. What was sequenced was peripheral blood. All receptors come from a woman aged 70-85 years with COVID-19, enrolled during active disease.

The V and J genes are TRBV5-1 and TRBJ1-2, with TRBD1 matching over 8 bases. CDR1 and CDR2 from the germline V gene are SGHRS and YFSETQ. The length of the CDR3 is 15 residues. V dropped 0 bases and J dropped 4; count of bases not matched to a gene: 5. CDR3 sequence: CASSLGTGPGYGYTF. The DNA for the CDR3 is TGCGCCAGCAGCTTGGGGACAGGGCCTGGCTATGGCTACACCTTC.

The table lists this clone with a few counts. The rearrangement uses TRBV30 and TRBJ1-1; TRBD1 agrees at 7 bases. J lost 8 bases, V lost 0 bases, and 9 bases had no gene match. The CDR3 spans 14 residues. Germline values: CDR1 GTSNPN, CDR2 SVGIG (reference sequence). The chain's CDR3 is CAWSVKGAPREAFF. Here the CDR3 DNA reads TGTGCCTGGAGTGTAAAGGGGGCCCCGCGGGAAGCTTTCTTT.

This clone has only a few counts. CDR3 bases: TGTGCCACCAGTGATCGGGGGACCACAGATACGCAGTATTTT. It specifies CATSDRGTTDTQYF. The V call is TRBV24-1, the J call TRBJ2-3, with D possibly TRBD2 on 6 matching bases. There are 14 residues in the CDR3. The germline CDR1 and CDR2 sequences are KGHDR and SFDVKD. The ends were cut back, 3 bases at V and 2 bases at J, with 8 bases in the middle.

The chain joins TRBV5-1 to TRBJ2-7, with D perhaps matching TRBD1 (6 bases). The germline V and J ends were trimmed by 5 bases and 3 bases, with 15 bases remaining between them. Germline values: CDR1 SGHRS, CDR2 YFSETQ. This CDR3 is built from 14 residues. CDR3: CASRSRQGNYEQYF. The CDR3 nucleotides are TGCGCCAGCAGAAGCCGGCAGGGGAACTACGAGCAGTACTTC.

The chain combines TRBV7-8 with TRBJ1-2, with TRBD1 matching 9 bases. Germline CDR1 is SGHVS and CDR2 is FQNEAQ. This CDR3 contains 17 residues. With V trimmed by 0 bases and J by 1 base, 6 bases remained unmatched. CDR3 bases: TGTGCCAGCAGCTTAGCAATTACAGGGGGCGTTAACTATGGCTACACCTTC. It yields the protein CASSLAITGGVNYGYTF.

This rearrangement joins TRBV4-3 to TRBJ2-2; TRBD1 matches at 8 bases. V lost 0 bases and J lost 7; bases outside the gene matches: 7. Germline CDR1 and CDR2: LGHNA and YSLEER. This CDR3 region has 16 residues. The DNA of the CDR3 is TGCGCCAGCAGCCAAGATGGGGCAGGGGGCCTCGGGGAGCTGTTTTTT. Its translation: CASSQDGAGGLGELFF.

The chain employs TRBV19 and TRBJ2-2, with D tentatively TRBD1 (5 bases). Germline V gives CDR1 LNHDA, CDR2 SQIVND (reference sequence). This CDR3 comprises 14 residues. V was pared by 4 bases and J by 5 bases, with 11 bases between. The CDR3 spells CASSRGSATGELFF. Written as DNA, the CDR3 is TGTGCCAGTAGTAGGGGCTCCGCAACCGGGGAGCTGTTTTTT.

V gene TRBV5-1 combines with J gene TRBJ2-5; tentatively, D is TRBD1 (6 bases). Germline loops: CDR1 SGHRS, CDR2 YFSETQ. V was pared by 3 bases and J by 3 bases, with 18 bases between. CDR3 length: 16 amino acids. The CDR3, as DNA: TGCGCCAGCAGCTCAGGGGCTGGGGCAGGGGAAGAGACCCAGTACTTC. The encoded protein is CASSSGAGAGEETQYF.

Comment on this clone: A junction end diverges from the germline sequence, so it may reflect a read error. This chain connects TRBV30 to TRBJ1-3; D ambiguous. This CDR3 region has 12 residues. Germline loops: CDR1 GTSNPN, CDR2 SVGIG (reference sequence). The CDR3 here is CAWSEEGTTIYF. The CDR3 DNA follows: TGTGCCTGGAGTGAAGAGGGAACCACCATATATTTT.

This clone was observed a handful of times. CDR3 residues: CSASRSGSTDTQYF. The CDR3 DNA follows: TGCAGTGCTAGTCGGAGTGGAAGCACAGATACGCAGTATTTT. The V call is TRBV20-1, the J call TRBJ2-3, with no clear D. This CDR3 comprises 14 residues. The germline V gene has CDR1 DFQATT and CDR2 SNEGSKA (reference sequence). The germline V and J ends were trimmed by 3 bases and 0 bases, with 10 bases remaining between them.

CDR3 sequence: CASSIASGGETYEQYF. For the CDR3, the DNA is TGTGCCAGCAGTATCGCTAGCGGGGGGGAAACCTACGAGCAGTACTTC. This sequence joins TRBV2 and TRBJ2-7; 12 bases agree with TRBD2. The germline gives CDR1 SNHLY, CDR2 FYNNEI. This CDR3 spans 16 amino acids. With 5 bases clipped from V and 2 bases from J, the junction kept 7 bases outside the gene matches.

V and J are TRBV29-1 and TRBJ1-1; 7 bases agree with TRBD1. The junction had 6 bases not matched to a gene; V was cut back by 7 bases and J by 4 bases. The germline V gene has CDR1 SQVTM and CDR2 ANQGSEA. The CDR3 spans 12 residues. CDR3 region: CSGVSGGTEAFF. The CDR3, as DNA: TGCAGCGGGGTTTCAGGGGGCACTGAAGCTTTCTTT.